This entry lists 32 T cell receptor beta chains sequenced from one sample in a study of vaccination and CD4 T cells after COVID-19. Time point noted: late sampling 161 to 241 days after vaccination in three convalescent patients. The treatment here: roughly ten-day PBMC culture with coronavirus spike peptide pools or control peptides (ViraFEST assay). Antigens of these TCRs are unknown. An Oncomine TCR Beta short-read assay was used to sequence the DNA from cultured CD4+ T cells. MiXCR, applied by TCRdb to the PCR reads, yields one record per CDR3 protein. The sample consists of tens of thousands of distinct CDR3 sequences, 28% of them appearing once. The material was CD4+ T cells from blood, cultured in vitro, obtained about 7 months after SARS-CoV-2 vaccination. Receptor source: a human donor who had recovered from COVID-19.

The chain joins TRBV2 to TRBJ2-1; D is possibly TRBD1 (6 bases). Trimming stripped 6 bases from V and 5 bases from J, with 11 bases between. The CDR3 has 13 amino acids. The germline gives CDR1 SNHLY, CDR2 FYNNEI. The CDR3 nucleotides are TGTGCCAGCAGCACAGGGCCTGACAATGAGCAGTTCTTC. Amino acids: CASSTGPDNEQFF.

This chain links TRBV2 with TRBJ1-2; the D is unclear. With 4 bases removed from V and 5 bases from J, the gap between germline ends came to 8 bases. Germline CDR1 reads SNHLY; CDR2 reads FYNNEI. This CDR3 is 12 amino acids long. The CDR3, as DNA: TGTGCCAGCAGTGCCCACTCTTATGGCTACACCTTC. Translation: CASSAHSYGYTF.

The rearrangement joins TRBV6-1 to TRBJ2-2, with TRBD2 matching 10 bases. The germline gives CDR1 MNHNS, CDR2 SASEGT. CDR3 length: 15 residues. The junction had 3 bases not matched to a gene; V was cut back by 5 bases and J by 3 bases. CDR3 in amino acids: CASSPLAGDTGELFF. Written as DNA, the CDR3 is TGTGCCAGCAGTCCTCTAGCGGGAGACACCGGGGAGCTGTTTTTT.

In its sample, this clonotype was seen a few times. The V call is TRBV7-8, the J call TRBJ2-7, with no clear D. Germline CDR1 and CDR2: SGHVS and FQNEAQ. This CDR3 is 12 amino acids long. The germline V and J ends were trimmed by 5 bases and 5 bases, with 10 bases remaining between them. The CDR3 sequence is CASSTTGNEQYF. CDR3 nucleotide sequence: TGTGCCAGCAGCACGACCGGTAACGAGCAGTACTTC.

CDR3 bases: TGTGCCAGCACTCGAACCCGGGACTCCAGTTTAGGGAGGCAGTTCTTC. It yields the protein CASTRTRDSSLGRQFF. The rearrangement uses TRBV6-1 and TRBJ2-1; D perhaps matches TRBD2 (6 bases). The CDR3 spans 16 residues. V was trimmed by 7 bases and J by 12 bases, leaving 28 bases between them. Germline V gives CDR1 MNHNS, CDR2 SASEGT.

The V and J genes are TRBV6-1 and TRBJ2-1, with 10 bases identical to TRBD2. Looked up from germline, CDR1 is MNHNS and CDR2 is SASEGT. Germline trimming cut 10 bases from V and 8 bases from J; bases unmatched to any gene: 11. This CDR3 has 14 residues. The CDR3 coding sequence is TGTGCCACCGAGGGACTAGCGCCTAGGGATGAGCAGTTCTTC. It yields the protein CATEGLAPRDEQFF.

Only a few counts were recorded for this clonotype. V is TRBV7-9 and J is TRBJ1-6, with 7 bases fitting TRBD1. CDR3 length equals 15 residues. Germline trimming cut 5 bases from V and 5 bases from J; bases unmatched to any gene: 6. CDR1 is SEHNR, CDR2 FQNEAQ, per germline (reference sequence). CDR3 DNA sequence: TGTGCCAGCAGCGCGACAGGGTCGAATAATTCACCCCTCCACTTT. Translated: CASSATGSNNSPLHF.

This sequence joins TRBV7-2 and TRBJ2-3; TRBD2 matches 7 bases. CDR3 size: 15 residues. Trimming cost V 2 bases and J 2 bases; bases outside gene matches: 4. CDR1 is SGHTA, CDR2 FQGNSA, per germline. CDR3: CASSLQGLPTDTQYF. The DNA for the CDR3 is TGTGCCAGCAGCTTACAGGGACTACCCACAGATACGCAGTATTTT. The full variable domain, in which reference TRBV7-2 and TRBJ2-3 provide the parts outside the CDR3, is GAGVSQSPSNKVTEKGKDVELRCDPISGHTALYWYRQSLGQGLEFLIYFQGNSAPDKSGLPSDRFSAERTGGSVSTLTIQRTQQEDSAVYLCASSLQGLPTDTQYFGPGTRLTVL.

This chain uses TRBV20-1 with TRBJ2-1; D ambiguous. V dropped 5 bases and J dropped 7 bases, with 6 bases sitting between them. Germline V gene lookup returns CDR1 DFQATT and CDR2 SNEGSKA (reference sequence). This CDR3 is 10 amino acids long. CDR3 loop: CSAGNNEQFF. The DNA for the CDR3 is TGCAGTGCTGGTAATAATGAGCAGTTCTTC.

This chain uses TRBV19 with TRBJ2-1; tentatively, D is TRBD2 (6 bases). Germline CDR1 reads LNHDA; CDR2 reads SQIVND (reference sequence). The CDR3 runs to 14 residues. With 6 bases removed from V and 5 bases from J, the gap between germline ends came to 14 bases. The CDR3 DNA reads TGTGCCAGTAGCCCCAGGAGCGGGCACAATGAGCAGTTCTTC. Translating it yields CASSPRSGHNEQFF.

The genes are TRBV6-4 and TRBJ2-3; tentatively, D is TRBD1 or TRBD2 (5 bases each). The V gene lost 4 bases and the J gene lost 0 bases, with 5 bases spanning the gap. The CDR3 totals 13 residues. CDR1 is MRHNA, CDR2 SNTAGT, per germline. The CDR3 region is CASSGDSTDTQYF. CDR3 in DNA: TGTGCCAGCAGTGGGGACAGCACAGATACGCAGTATTTT.

This clonotype is categorized as medium-sized. V gene TRBV7-2 combines with J gene TRBJ2-3; no firm D call. This CDR3 spans 13 amino acids. Trimming took 1 base from V and 6 from J, leaving 8 bases between them. Germline CDR1 and CDR2: SGHTA and FQGNSA. The CDR3 loop reads CASSLGTLDTQYF. The CDR3 coding sequence is TGTGCCAGCAGCTTAGGGACCTTGGATACGCAGTATTTT.

This clonotype has just a few counts. This chain connects TRBV6-5 to TRBJ2-7; D may be TRBD1 or TRBD2 (6 bases each). The germline V gene has CDR1 MNHEY and CDR2 SVGAGI. V was trimmed by 2 bases and J by 7 bases, leaving 18 bases between them. The CDR3 runs 15 residues. CDR3 coding DNA: TGTGCCAGCAGTTACGTCGGGGGCGGGGTGGGTGAGCAGTACTTC. Translating gives CASSYVGGGVGEQYF.

This clonotype appeared a single time. The chain joins TRBV5-4 to TRBJ2-5, with a tentative D call TRBD2 (5 bases). Per the germline V gene, CDR1 is SGHNT and CDR2 is YYREEE (reference sequence). Trimming pared 4 bases from V and 6 bases from J, leaving 22 bases between. The CDR3 sequence is 16 residues long. The chain's CDR3 is CASSRDSFTGSKTQYF. Here the CDR3 DNA reads TGTGCCAGCAGCCGAGATTCCTTCACGGGATCGAAGACCCAGTACTTC.

This clonotype showed up just a few times. The rearrangement joins TRBV7-9 to TRBJ2-1; D is unresolved. The V and J ends lost 0 bases and 13 bases respectively, with 7 bases between them. The germline CDR1 and CDR2 sequences are SEHNR and FQNEAQ (reference sequence). This CDR3 contains 11 residues. The CDR3 nucleotides read TGTGCCAGCAGCTTAGCCCCGGATCAGTTCTTC. It encodes CASSLAPDQFF.

This clonotype has only a few counts. This rearrangement joins TRBV20-1 to TRBJ2-5, with D tentatively TRBD1 (5 bases). Deletions cut 4 bases from V and 3 bases from J, with 9 bases between. This CDR3 is built from 12 residues. The germline V gene encodes CDR1 DFQATT and CDR2 SNEGSKA (reference sequence). CDR3 loop: CSATRQKETQYF. For the CDR3, the DNA is TGCAGTGCTACTCGACAGAAAGAGACCCAGTACTTC.

The chain is built from TRBV11-1 and TRBJ2-5; 10 bases are shared with TRBD1. The J segment lost 5 bases and the V segment lost 3 bases, leaving 9 bases of the junction unmatched. Germline V gene sequence: CDR1 SGHAT, CDR2 FQDESV (reference sequence). This CDR3 is built from 16 residues. CDR3 nucleotides: TGTGCCAGCAGCTTCGCGGCCGGGACAGGGGTCGAGACCCAGTACTTC. Translation gives CASSFAAGTGVETQYF.

This clonotype was detected only a few times. The chain combines TRBV6-2 or TRBV6-3 with TRBJ1-1, with unresolved D. The CDR3 consists of 11 residues. Germline CDR1 is MNHEY and CDR2 is SVGEGT. The V and J ends lost 7 bases and 2 bases respectively, with 5 bases between them. CDR3 protein: CASNDNTEAFF. The CDR3 DNA follows: TGTGCCAGCAATGATAACACTGAAGCTTTCTTT.

This clonotype was counted a single time. This rearrangement joins TRBV12-3 or TRBV12-4 to TRBJ2-7; tentative D call: TRBD1 (5 bases). Between the trimmed V and J ends, which lost 3 bases and 3 bases, there was a span of 12 bases. This CDR3 spans 14 amino acids. The CDR3 DNA is TGTGCCAGCAGTTTTTACGGCAGGGACTACGAGCAGTACTTC. This translates into CASSFYGRDYEQYF.

This chain links TRBV19 with TRBJ1-2, with D perhaps TRBD1 (5 bases). This CDR3 region has 13 residues. V gave up 3 bases and J gave up 6 bases, with 11 bases separating them. The V gene's germline CDR1 is LNHDA and CDR2 SQIVND (reference sequence). Here the CDR3 reads CASSIMTENGYTF. The CDR3 DNA reads TGTGCCAGTAGTATCATGACAGAGAATGGCTACACCTTC.

The rearrangement joins TRBV7-2 to TRBJ2-1; tentative D call: TRBD2 (6 bases). V was pared by 3 bases and J by 10 bases, with 16 bases between. The germline CDR1 and CDR2 sequences are SGHTA and FQGNSA. The CDR3 totals 14 residues. The CDR3 is CASSFSEGLREQFF. In DNA form, the CDR3 reads TGTGCCAGCAGCTTCTCGGAGGGCCTCAGGGAGCAGTTCTTC.

This clonotype came up a few times. The chain combines TRBV6-5 with TRBJ1-2, with 7 bases that match TRBD1. The CDR3 runs to 17 residues. V trimming: 1 base; J trimming: 2 bases; junction bases outside the gene matches: 10. Germline-derived CDR1 and CDR2 are MNHEY and SVGAGI. CDR3 region: CASSYFPGQSKNYGYTF. The DNA of the CDR3 is TGTGCCAGCAGTTACTTCCCGGGACAGTCGAAGAACTATGGCTACACCTTC.

J is TRBJ2-1 and V is TRBV5-5; tentatively, D is TRBD2 (5 bases). The germline CDR1 and CDR2 sequences are SGHKS and YYEKEE (reference sequence). The CDR3 loop spans 15 amino acids. Between the trimmed V and J ends, which lost 0 bases and 0 bases, there was a span of 7 bases. The CDR3 bases are TGTGCCAGCAGCTTGGACGGGGACTCCTACAATGAGCAGTTCTTC. The encoded protein is CASSLDGDSYNEQFF.

Only a few counts were recorded for this clonotype. The chain links TRBV6-4 to TRBJ2-3; 9 bases align to TRBD2. Germline CDR1 is MRHNA and CDR2 is SNTAGT. This CDR3 is 15 amino acids long. Trimming took 3 bases from V and 1 from J; bases not matched to a gene: 2. CDR3 DNA sequence: TGTGCCAGCAGTGATTCTAGCGGGGGCACAGATACGCAGTATTTT. It yields the protein CASSDSSGGTDTQYF.

About this clonotype itself: The limits of the CDR3 on the DNA are not certain, so only TCRdb's listed CDR3 is given. The rearrangement joins TRBV7-5 to TRBJ1-5; TRBD1, the table's D call, was not compared with the DNA. TRBV7-5 is deemed a pseudogene. The CDR3 is made up of 20 amino acids, end residues included. The CDR3 protein is CISVPEAQNYRGRGNQPQHF.

This clonotype was observed a handful of times. The V gene is TRBV20-1, the J gene TRBJ2-7; TRBD2 matches 8 bases. With 6 bases clipped from V and 3 bases from J, the junction kept 16 bases outside the gene matches. Germline loops: CDR1 DFQATT, CDR2 SNEGSKA (reference sequence). The CDR3 contains 16 residues. Written as DNA, the CDR3 is TGCAGTGCGCGTCATAGCGGGATCCCGGGGGGCTACGAGCAGTACTTC. Translating gives CSARHSGIPGGYEQYF.

The rearrangement uses TRBV28 and TRBJ2-7, with 7 bases aligning to TRBD2. The junction had 6 bases not matched to a gene; V was cut back by 3 bases and J by 1 base. The CDR3 is made up of 15 amino acids. Germline-derived CDR1 and CDR2 are MDHEN and SYDVKM. CDR3 nucleotide sequence: TGTGCCAGCAGTTTGGCTAGCGGTGGATCCTACGAGCAGTACTTC. Translating it yields CASSLASGGSYEQYF.

The chain combines TRBV20-1 with TRBJ2-7, with D possibly matching TRBD1 (6 bases). CDR3 length equals 14 residues. From germline, CDR1 is DFQATT and CDR2 SNEGSKA (reference sequence). Deletions cut 3 bases from V and 0 bases from J, with 12 bases between. The CDR3 nucleotides read TGCAGTGCTAGTGAGCAGGGGTTCTCCTACGAGCAGTACTTC. Amino acids: CSASEQGFSYEQYF.

The chain combines TRBV20-1 with TRBJ2-1, with 11 bases lining up with TRBD1. The CDR3 spans 14 residues. V shed 0 bases and J 9 bases; nucleotides not matched to a gene: 4. The germline CDR1 and CDR2 sequences are DFQATT and SNEGSKA (reference sequence). The CDR3 DNA follows: TGCAGTGCTAGAGATGGACAGGGGGCGTTTGAGCAGTTCTTC. It specifies CSARDGQGAFEQFF.

The V gene is TRBV7-2, the J gene TRBJ1-2, with 7 bases fitting TRBD1. Germline CDR1 is SGHTA and CDR2 is FQGNSA. The V gene end was trimmed by 5 bases and the J gene end by 7 bases; junction bases not matched to a gene: 16. The CDR3 spans 16 residues. CDR3 DNA sequence: TGTGCCAGCAGCCCCCCGGGACAGCGGGCCCGGGGTGGCTACACCTTC. Translated, it gives CASSPPGQRARGGYTF. Full variable domain (outside the CDR3, taken from reference TRBV7-2 and TRBJ1-2): GAGVSQSPSNKVTEKGKDVELRCDPISGHTALYWYRQSLGQGLEFLIYFQGNSAPDKSGLPSDRFSAERTGGSVSTLTIQRTQQEDSAVYLCASSPPGQRARGGYTFGSGTRLTVV.

The rearrangement uses TRBV7-8 and TRBJ2-2; D ambiguous. Trimming cost V 5 bases and J 4 bases, with 17 bases left between them. Germline V gene sequence: CDR1 SGHVS, CDR2 FQNEAQ. This CDR3 is 16 amino acids long. CDR3 in amino acids: CASSLTVGQSTGELFF. CDR3 sequence (DNA): TGTGCCAGCAGCCTGACGGTAGGGCAGTCCACCGGGGAGCTGTTTTTT.

This clonotype was detected a few times. The chain combines TRBV28 with TRBJ2-3, with no clear D. V was clipped by 11 bases and J by 1 base, with 10 bases between them. The germline V gene has CDR1 MDHEN and CDR2 SYDVKM. The CDR3 runs to 12 residues. The CDR3 spells CAVGSGTDTQYF. The DNA of the CDR3 is TGTGCCGTCGGGTCCGGCACAGATACGCAGTATTTT. The variable domain in full, with the rest retrieved from reference TRBV28 and TRBJ2-3, is DVKVTQSSRYLVKRTGEKVFLECVQDMDHENMFWYRQDPGLGLRLIYFSYDVKMKEKGDIPEGYSVSREKKERFSLILESASTNQTSMYLCAVGSGTDTQYFGPGTRLTVL.